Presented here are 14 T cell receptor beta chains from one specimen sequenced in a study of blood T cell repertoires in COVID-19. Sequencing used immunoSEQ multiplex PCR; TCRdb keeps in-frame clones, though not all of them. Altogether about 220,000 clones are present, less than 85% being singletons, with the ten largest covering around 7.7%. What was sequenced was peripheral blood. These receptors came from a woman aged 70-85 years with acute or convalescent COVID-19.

The CDR3 loop reads CASSFIALGTSGYEQYF. The DNA for the CDR3 is TGTGCCAGCAGCTTCATCGCCCTCGGGACTAGCGGCTACGAGCAGTACTTC. The genes are TRBV11-2 and TRBJ2-7, with 11 nucleotides matching TRBD2. Germline V gene data show CDR1 as SGHAT and CDR2 as FQNNGV. V lost 3 bases and J lost 3; bases outside the gene matches: 10. The CDR3 has 17 residues.

CDR3 in DNA: TGTGCCAGCAGTGACTCGAAGGGGGCGGGCACAGATACGCAGTATTTT. Translating it yields CASSDSKGAGTDTQYF. The chain couples TRBV6-4 to TRBJ2-3; the match to TRBD1 covers 7 bases. The trim removed 0 bases at V and 1 base at J, leaving 4 bases unmatched. In germline, CDR1 is MRHNA, CDR2 SNTAGT. The CDR3 is 16 residues long.

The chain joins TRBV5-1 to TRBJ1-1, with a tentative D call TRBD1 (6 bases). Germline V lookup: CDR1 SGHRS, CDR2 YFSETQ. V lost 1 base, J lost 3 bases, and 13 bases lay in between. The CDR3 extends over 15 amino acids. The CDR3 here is CASSLLGAGDTEAFF. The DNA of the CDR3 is TGCGCCAGCAGCTTGCTAGGCGCAGGGGACACTGAAGCTTTCTTT.

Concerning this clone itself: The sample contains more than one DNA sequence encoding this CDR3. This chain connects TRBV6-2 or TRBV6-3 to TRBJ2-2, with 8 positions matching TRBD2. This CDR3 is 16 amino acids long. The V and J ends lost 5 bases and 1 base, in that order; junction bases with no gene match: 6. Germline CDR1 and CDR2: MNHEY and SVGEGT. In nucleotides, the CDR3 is TGTGCCAGCAGTCTCCGCGGGGGGCTGAACACCGGGGAGCTGTTTTTT. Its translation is CASSLRGGLNTGELFF.

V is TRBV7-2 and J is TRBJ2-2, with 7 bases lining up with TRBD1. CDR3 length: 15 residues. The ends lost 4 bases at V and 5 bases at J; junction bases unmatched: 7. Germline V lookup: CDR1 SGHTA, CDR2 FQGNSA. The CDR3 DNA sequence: TGTGCCAGCAGCTCATCCATACAGGGGACCGGGGAGCTGTTTTTT. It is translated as CASSSSIQGTGELFF.

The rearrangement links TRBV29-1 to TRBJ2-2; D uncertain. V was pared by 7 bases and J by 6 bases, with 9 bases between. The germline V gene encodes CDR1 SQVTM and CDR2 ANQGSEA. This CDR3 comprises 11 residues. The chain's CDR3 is CSASRAGELFF. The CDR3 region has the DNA TGCAGCGCGTCCCGTGCCGGGGAGCTGTTTTTT.

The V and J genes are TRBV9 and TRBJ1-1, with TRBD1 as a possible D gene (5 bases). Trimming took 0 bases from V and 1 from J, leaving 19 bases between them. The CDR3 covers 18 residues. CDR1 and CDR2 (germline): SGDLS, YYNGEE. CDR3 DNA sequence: TGTGCCAGCAGCGTAGGGGGAGGGACCAGGGCCCCGAACACTGAAGCTTTCTTT. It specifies CASSVGGGTRAPNTEAFF. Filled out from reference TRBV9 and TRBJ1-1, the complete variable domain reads DSGVTQTPKHLITATGQRVTLRCSPRSGDLSVYWYQQSLDQGLQFLIQYYNGEERAKGNILERFSAQQFPDLHSELNLSSLELGDSALYFCASSVGGGTRAPNTEAFFGQGTRLTVV.

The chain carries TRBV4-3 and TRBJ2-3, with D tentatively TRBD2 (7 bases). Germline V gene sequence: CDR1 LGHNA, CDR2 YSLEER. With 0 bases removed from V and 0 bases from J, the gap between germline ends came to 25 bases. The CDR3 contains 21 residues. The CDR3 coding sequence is TGCGCCAGCAGCCAAGAATCCCCTGCGGCGGGGGCCCCAGGTAGCACAGATACGCAGTATTTT. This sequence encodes CASSQESPAAGAPGSTDTQYF.

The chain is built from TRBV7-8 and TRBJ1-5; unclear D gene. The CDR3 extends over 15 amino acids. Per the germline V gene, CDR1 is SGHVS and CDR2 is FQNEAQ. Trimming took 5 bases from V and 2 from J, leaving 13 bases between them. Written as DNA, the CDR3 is TGTGCCAGCAGCCCATCAAGGACTCGCAATCAGCCCCAGCATTTT. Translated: CASSPSRTRNQPQHF.

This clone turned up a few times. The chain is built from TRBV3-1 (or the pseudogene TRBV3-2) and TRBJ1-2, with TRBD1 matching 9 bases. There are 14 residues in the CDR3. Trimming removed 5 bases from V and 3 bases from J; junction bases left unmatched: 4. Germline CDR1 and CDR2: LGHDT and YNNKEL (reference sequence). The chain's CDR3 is CASSEGDRDYGYTF. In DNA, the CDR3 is TGTGCCAGCAGCGAAGGGGACAGGGACTATGGCTACACCTTC.

The chain's CDR3 is CAWSVGGANEAFF. The CDR3 DNA follows: TGTGCCTGGAGTGTAGGGGGGGCTAATGAAGCTTTCTTT. The chain couples TRBV30 to TRBJ1-1; weak D call: TRBD1 (6 bases). CDR1 and CDR2 (germline): GTSNPN, SVGIG (reference sequence). This CDR3 contains 13 residues. Between the trimmed V and J ends, which lost 0 bases and 7 bases, there was a span of 12 bases.

Here the CDR3 DNA reads TGTGCCATCAGCGAGACGGGGGGGCGTAAGGAGACCCAGTACTTC. Residues: CAISETGGRKETQYF. The genes are TRBV10-3 and TRBJ2-5; 8 bases line up with TRBD2. Trimming removed 6 bases from V and 5 bases from J; junction bases left unmatched: 11. CDR3 size: 15 residues. CDR1 and CDR2 (germline): ENHRY, SYGVKD.

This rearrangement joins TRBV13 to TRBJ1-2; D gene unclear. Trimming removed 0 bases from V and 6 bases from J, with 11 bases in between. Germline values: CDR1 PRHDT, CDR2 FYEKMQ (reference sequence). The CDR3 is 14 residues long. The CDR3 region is CASSLGAGGDGYTF. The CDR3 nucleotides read TGTGCCAGCAGCTTAGGTGCGGGTGGAGATGGCTACACCTTC.

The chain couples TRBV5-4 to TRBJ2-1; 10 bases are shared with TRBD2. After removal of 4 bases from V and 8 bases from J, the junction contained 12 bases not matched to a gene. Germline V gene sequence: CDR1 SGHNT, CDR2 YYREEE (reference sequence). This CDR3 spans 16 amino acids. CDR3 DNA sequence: TGTGCCAGCAGCCGATCCAGCGGGGGGGCCCCCCATGAGCAGTTCTTC. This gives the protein CASSRSSGGAPHEQFF.